This T cell receptor gamma chain was obtained from a study of Vδ1+ human thymocytes. For this clone: Its antigen is not identified. The junction differs from germline at one of its ends, possibly a read error.

This CDR3 region has 13 residues. Per the germline V gene, CDR1 is VTNTFY and CDR2 is YDVSTARD (reference sequence). Findings and caveats of the study: Highly polyclonal TRG and TRD repertoires with Gaussian CDR3 length distributions appeared in thymus. Donors shared many TRG clonotypes but few TRD clonotypes. Approximately 20% of thymic delta-chain sequences were Vdelta2, with few Vdelta3, unlike blood Vdelta1+ controls.

RNA was extracted from the cells and then reverse transcribed. Multiplex PCR used pooled V-gene forward primers and a constant-region reverse primer to amplify CDR3s. TCRdb reapplied CATT to the multiplex PCR reads. The data show about 36,000 gamma-chain clones, 20% to 25% seen once. After alphabeta T cell depletion, CD3+ Vdelta1+ Vdelta2- thymocytes were sorted. The sample was Vdelta1+ gamma-delta thymocytes from the thymus. Subset of the sample: FACS-sorted CD3+ TCRalphabeta- TCRVdelta1+ TCRVdelta2- thymocytes. This receptor was taken from a girl less than two years old who had congenital heart surgery. The chain has TRGV3 and TRGJ1 or TRGJ2. In nucleotides, the CDR3 is TGTGCCACCCGGGACAGGACGGATTATAAGAAACTCTTT. Translated, it gives CATRDRTDYKKLF.